This TCR beta chain was found in a study of spatial heterogeneity in lung cancer. At the level of the study: Where available, sequencing covered follow-up PBMC samples, taken at a median of about two years after resection. Detected beta-chain sequences consistently exceeded alpha-chain sequences.

Study-wide points: Ubiquitous expanded tumor TCRs appeared in blood more at resection than follow-up.

V gave up 2 bases and J gave up 7 bases, with 9 bases separating them. Germline CDR1 reads DFQATT; CDR2 reads SNEGSKA (reference sequence). The CDR3 is 12 amino acids. TCRdb called the 5' RACE reads again in MiXCR, with one record for every CDR3 protein. The repertoire includes about 43,000 distinct CDR3 sequences, 20% to 25% of them detected once, and more than 7% sits in the top ten. Time point described: blood at routine non-recurrence follow-up after resection. Whole RNA, isolated from tumor, nontumor lung or frozen PBMC, was sequenced without prior sorting. At least ten counts were recorded for this clonotype. Its antigen is unidentified.

V and J are TRBV20-1 and TRBJ2-1, with TRBD1 as a possible D gene (6 bases). The source is a female donor with early-stage non-small cell lung cancer. The sample here was PBMCs, taken at follow-up. CDR3: CSARLDRNEQFF. The CDR3 DNA reads as TGCAGTGCTAGACTAGACAGGAATGAGCAGTTCTTC.